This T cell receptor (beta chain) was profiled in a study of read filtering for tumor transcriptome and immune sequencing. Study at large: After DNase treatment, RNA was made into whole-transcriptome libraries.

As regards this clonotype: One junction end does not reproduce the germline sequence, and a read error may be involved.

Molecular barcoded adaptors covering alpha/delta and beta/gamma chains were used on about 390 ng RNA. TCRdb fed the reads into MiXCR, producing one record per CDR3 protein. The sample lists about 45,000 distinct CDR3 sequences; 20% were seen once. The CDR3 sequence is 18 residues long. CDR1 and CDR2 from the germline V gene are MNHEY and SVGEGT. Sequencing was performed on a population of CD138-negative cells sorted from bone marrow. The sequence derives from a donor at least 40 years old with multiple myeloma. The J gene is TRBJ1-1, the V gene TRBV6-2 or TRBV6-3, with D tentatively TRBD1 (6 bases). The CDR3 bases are TGTGCCTGCAGTTATATGGGGACACAGGGAAAGTTGAACACGGAAGCCTTCTTT. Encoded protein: CACSYMGTQGKLNTEAFF.